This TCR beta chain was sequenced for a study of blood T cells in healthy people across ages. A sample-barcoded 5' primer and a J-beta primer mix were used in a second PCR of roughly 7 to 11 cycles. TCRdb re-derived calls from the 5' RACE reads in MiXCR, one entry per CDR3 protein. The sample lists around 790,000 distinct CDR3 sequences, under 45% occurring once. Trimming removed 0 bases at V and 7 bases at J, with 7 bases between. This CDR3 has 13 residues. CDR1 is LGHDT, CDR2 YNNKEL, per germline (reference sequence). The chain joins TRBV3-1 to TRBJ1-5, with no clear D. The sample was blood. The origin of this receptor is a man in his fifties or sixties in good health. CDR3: CASSQEQRQPQHF. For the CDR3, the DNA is TGTGCCAGCAGCCAAGAACAGCGGCAGCCCCAGCATTTT.